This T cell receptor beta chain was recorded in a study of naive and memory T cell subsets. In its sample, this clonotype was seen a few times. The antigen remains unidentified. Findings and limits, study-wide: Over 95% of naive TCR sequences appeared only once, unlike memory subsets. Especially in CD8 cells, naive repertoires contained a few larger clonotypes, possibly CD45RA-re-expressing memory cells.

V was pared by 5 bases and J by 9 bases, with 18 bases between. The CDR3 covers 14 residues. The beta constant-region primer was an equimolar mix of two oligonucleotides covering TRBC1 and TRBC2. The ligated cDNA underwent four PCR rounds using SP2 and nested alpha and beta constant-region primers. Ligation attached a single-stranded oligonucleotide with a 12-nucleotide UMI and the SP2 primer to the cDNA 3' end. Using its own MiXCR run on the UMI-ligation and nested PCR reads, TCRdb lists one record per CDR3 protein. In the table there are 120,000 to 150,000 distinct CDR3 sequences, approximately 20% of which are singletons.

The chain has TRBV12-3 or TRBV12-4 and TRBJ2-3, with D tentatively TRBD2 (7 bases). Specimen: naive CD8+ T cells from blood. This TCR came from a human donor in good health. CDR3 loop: CASSTPGGLETQYF. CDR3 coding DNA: TGTGCCAGCAGTACCCCCGGGGGGCTGGAGACGCAGTATTTT.